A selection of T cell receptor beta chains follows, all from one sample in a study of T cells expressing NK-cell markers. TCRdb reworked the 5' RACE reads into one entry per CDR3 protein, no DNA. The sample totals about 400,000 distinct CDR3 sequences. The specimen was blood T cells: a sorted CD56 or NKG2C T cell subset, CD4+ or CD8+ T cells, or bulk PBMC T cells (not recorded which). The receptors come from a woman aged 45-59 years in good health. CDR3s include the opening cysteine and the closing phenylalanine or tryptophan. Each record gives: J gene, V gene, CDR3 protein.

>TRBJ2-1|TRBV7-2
CASSLDRRVAGYNEQFF
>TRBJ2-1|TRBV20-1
CSARDLSGREQFF
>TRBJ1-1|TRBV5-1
CASSSRTGVRTEAFF
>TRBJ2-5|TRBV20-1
CSGGGVTQETQYF
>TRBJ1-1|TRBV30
CAWSPGGTEAFF
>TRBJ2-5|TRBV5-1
CASSLRGWGETQYF
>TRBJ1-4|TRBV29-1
CSVLSGSEKLFF
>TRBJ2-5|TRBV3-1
CASSQDRTLYQETQYF
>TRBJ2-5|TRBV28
CASKIKGYQETQYF
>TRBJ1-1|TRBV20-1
CSARATGGTRRNTEAFF
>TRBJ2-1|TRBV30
CASRTSGIIYEQFF
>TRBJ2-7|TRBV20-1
CSARDLNSSTWEQYF
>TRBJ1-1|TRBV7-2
CASSSTGVRAFF
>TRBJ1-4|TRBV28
CASGRIDTGTNEKLFF
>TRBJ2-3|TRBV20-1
CSASGTRGDTQYF
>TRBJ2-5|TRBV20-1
CRVGGPGETQYF
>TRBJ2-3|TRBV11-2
CASSLGDSGNTQYF
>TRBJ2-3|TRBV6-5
CASSYGGFSGDTQYF
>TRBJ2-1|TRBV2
CASSNPGLAVPIEQFF
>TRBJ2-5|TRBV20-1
CSARRGQGSGRTRTQYF
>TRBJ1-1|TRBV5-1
CASSQTGFGTEAFF
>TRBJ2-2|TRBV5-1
CASRGQIYSGRDTGELFF
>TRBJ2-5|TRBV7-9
CASTTGQYQETQYF
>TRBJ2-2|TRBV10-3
CAISGLTSGRPRAGELFF
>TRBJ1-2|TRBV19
CASSPTGFKTYGYTF
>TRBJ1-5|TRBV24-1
CATSGHVSNQPQHF
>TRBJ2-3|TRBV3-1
CASSHGDRATGYF
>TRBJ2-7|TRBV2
CASSELVGDEQYF
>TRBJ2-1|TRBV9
CASSVASGSNEQFF
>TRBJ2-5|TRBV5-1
CASSSYPGRGETQYF
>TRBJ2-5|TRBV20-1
CGTNSGRFLQTQYF
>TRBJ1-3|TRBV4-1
CASSQEGSWAGNTIYF
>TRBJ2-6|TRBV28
CASSLSTGLSGANVLTF
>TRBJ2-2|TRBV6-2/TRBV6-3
CASRPGQLNTGELFF
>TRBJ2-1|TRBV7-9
CASSFEGFYNEQFF
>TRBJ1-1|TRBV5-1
CASKAAGGYTEAFF
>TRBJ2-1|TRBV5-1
CASSLAGGFNEQFF